Sequencing of this T cell receptor beta chain was carried out in a study of vaccination effects on CD4 cells after COVID-19. Profiling relied on immunoSEQ multiplex PCR, and the TCRdb table lists in-frame clones only, not all of them. The top ten clones hold roughly 15% of a sample with nearly 30,000 clones, over 70% of them seen once. Points from the study as a whole: Cross-reactivity toward common cold coronaviruses was confined to only 1 of 255 vaccine-induced clones in healthy vaccinees.

About this clone itself: Antigen: not known.

In the ViraFEST assay, antigen-specific CD4+ clonotypes were identified by expansion after peptide-pool stimulation. Isolation of CD4+ T cells took place after less than twelve days of culture. Everyone in the study got two shots of either the BNT162b2 or mRNA-1273 vaccine. Germline CDR1 SGHNT, CDR2 YENEEA. The CDR3 loop spans 14 amino acids. Trimming shortened V by 5 bases and J by 8 bases, and 16 bases separated the two germline ends. Sequencing was performed on CD4+ T cells from PBMCs cultured with HCoV-229E spike peptides, taken after COVID-19 vaccination. The rearrangement joins TRBV11-3 to TRBJ1-3; perhaps TRBD1 as D (5 bases). This sequence was found in a human donor who received a COVID-19 vaccine. The CDR3 sequence: CASSPGQGPDTIYF. The CDR3 DNA reads as TGTGCCAGCAGCCCGGGGCAGGGTCCGGACACCATATATTTT.